Included here is one T cell receptor beta chain sequence, with context. No antigen is known for it. Sequenced by immunoSEQ multiplex PCR; TCRdb stores in-frame clones only, minus some. The table lists more than 10,000 clones, roughly 80% of them singletons. This entry comes from a study of STAT3 mutations in large granular lymphocyte leukemia. Whole-study context: Under 50% of treated T-LGLL patients showed hematologic response to immunosuppression. Study findings and constraints: In several patients, dominant TCR clone burden exceeded STAT3 mutant burden, suggesting STAT3 mutation arose secondarily. Every T-LGLL patient had at least one immunodominant TCRbeta clonotype.

Trimming pared 6 bases from V and 1 base from J, leaving 9 bases between. The CDR3 is made up of 12 amino acids. The germline V gene encodes CDR1 SQVTM and CDR2 ANQGSEA. Sequenced input: peripheral blood mononuclear cells. The V call is TRBV29-1, the J call TRBJ1-1, with TRBD1 as a possible D gene (5 bases). The source is a man between 60 and 75 years old with T-cell large granular lymphocyte leukemia. Some clones in this sample may be carry-over from other donors' samples. The CDR3 spells CSVWGENTEAFF. The CDR3 bases are TGCAGCGTATGGGGGGAGAACACTGAAGCTTTCTTT.